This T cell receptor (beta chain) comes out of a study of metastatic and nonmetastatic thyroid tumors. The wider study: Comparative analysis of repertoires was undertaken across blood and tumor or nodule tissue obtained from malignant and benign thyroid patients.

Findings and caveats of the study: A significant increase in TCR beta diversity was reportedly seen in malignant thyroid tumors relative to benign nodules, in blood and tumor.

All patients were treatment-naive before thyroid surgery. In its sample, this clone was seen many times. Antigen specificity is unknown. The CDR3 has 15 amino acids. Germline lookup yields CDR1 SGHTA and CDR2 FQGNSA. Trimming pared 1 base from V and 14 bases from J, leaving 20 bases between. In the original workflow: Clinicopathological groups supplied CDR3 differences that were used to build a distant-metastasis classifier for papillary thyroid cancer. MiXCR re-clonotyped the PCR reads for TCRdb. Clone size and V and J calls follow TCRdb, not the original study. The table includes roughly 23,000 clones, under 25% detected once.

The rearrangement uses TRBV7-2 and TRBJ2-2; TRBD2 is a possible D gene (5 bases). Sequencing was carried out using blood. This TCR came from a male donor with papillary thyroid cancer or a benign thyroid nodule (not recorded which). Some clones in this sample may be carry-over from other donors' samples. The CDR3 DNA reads TGTGCCAGCAGCTTAGGTCCGGGAATATACCCTTACCTGTTTTTT. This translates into CASSLGPGIYPYLFF. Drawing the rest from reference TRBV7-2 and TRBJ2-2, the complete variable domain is GAGVSQSPSNKVTEKGKDVELRCDPISGHTALYWYRQSLGQGLEFLIYFQGNSAPDKSGLPSDRFSAERTGGSVSTLTIQRTQQEDSAVYLCASSLGPGIYPYLFFGEGSRLTVL.